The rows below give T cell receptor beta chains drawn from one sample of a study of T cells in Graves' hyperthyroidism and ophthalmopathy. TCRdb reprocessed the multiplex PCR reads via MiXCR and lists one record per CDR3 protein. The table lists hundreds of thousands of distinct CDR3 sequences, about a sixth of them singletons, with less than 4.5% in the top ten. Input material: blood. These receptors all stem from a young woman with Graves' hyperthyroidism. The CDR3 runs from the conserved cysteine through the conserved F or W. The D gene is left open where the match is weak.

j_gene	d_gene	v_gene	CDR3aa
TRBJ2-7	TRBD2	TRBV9	CASSDTTSGATYEQYF
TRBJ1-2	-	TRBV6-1	CASSEALRVVAGRTDGYTF
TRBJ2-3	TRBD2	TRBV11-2	CASSLLSSGRADTQYF
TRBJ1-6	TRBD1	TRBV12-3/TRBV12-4	CASSLSGQLNSPLHF
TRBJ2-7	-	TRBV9	CASSPQTSSSYEQYF
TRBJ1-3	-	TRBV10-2	CASAQGGSGNTIYF
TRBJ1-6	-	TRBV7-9	CASSLSWAKNSPLHF
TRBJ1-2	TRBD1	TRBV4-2	CASSQDSPGDRGNGYTF
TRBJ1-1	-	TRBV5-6	CASSLTDSTEAFF
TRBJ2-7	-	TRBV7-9	CASSTWDTSYEQYF
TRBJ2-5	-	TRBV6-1	CASRDRDTAWETQYF
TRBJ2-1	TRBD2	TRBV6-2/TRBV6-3	CASPGRGNEQFF
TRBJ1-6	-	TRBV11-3	CASSLDYADNSPLHF
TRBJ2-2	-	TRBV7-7	CASSLARQGHNTGELFF
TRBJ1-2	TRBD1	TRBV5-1	CASSLEAGGLGYTF
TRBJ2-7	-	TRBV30	CAWSVGSGYEQYF
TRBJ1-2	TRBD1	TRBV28	CASSSNRGAGGTVGYTF
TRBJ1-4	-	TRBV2	CASKAQNLATNEKLFF
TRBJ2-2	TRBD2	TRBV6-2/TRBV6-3	CASSYSGLADTGELFF
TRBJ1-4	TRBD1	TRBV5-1	CASSPRPGGTSEKLFF
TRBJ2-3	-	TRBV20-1	CSASLVTSTDTQYF
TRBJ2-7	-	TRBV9	CASSGDGEYF
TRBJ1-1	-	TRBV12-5	CASGLGGDWGEAFF
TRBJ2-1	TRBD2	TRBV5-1	CASSGTSGFYNEQFF
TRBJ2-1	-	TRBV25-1	CASSAGNEQFF
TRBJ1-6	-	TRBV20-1	CSAQSRQARNSPLHF
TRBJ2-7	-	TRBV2	CASKYSSYEQYF
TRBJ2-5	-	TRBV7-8	CASSPLVGGTYQETQYF
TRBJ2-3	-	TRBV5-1	CASSWRADTQYF
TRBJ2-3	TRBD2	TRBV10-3	CAISLAGLDTQYF
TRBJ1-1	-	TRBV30	CAWISRAPTEAFF
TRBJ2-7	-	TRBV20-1	CSARASYYEQYF
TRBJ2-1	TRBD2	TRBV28	CASSLSTSGSTYNEQFF
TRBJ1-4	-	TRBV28	CASSLAEQGPEKLFF
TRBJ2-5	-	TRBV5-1	CASSFSYGGFQETQYF
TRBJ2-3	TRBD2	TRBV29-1	CSVARAGGPGDTQYF
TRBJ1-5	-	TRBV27	CASSLGMGGQPQHF
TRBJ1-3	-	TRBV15	CATSRDRLRAGNTIYF
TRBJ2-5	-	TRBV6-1	CASTLGGETQYF
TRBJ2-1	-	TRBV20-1	CSARPGRFGLNEQFF